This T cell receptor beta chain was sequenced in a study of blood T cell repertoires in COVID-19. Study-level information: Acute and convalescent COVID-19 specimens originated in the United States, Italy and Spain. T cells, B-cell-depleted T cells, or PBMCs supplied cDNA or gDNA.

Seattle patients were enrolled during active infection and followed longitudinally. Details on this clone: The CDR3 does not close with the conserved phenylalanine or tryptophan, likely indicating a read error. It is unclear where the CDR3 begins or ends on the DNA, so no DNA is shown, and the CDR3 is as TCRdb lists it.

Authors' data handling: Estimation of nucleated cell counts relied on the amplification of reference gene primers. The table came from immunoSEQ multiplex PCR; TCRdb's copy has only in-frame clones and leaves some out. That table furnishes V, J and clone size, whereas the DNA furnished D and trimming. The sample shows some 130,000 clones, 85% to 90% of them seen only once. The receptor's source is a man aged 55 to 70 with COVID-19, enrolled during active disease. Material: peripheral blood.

The CDR3 sequence: CASKSSGREVGTN. The chain combines TRBV28 with TRBJ2-7; TRBD2 was called by the table and not checked on the DNA. The CDR3 totals 13 residues, both ends included. The germline V gene encodes CDR1 MDHEN and CDR2 SYDVKM.